This T cell receptor (beta chain) was captured by sequencing in a study of somatic mutations in cytotoxic T cells in rheumatoid arthritis. Study as a whole: No treatment had yet been given when patient blood (roughly 29 ml EDTA) was drawn, right after diagnosis. Several of the V beta antibody-stained T-cell populations were flow-sorted at nearly 100% purity; V beta1+ cells were among them and were sequenced for TCRB. Study findings and constraints: For about an eighth of the roughly 60 patients, a single CD8+ clone accounted for more than 20% of CD8+ cells. Significant differences in CD8+ T-cell clonality were not found between rheumatoid arthritis patients and healthy controls (age-matched).

With respect to this clone: Its antigen remains unknown.

The repertoire was sequenced with immunoSEQ multiplex PCR; TCRdb's copy has only in-frame clones and lacks some. The table shows tens of thousands of clones, with about 87% occurring only once. The CDR3 length is 11 residues. V lost 3 bases to trimming and J lost 5 bases, with 6 bases between them. Germline V gives CDR1 DFQATT, CDR2 SNEGSKA (reference sequence). V gene TRBV20-1 combines with J gene TRBJ2-3; D unresolved. Sequencing was done on a sample of CD8+ T cells sorted from blood. The sequence was collected from an adult with rheumatoid arthritis. For the CDR3, the DNA is TGCAGTGCTAGCGAGGTAGATACGCAGTATTTT. Translating it yields CSASEVDTQYF.